One TCR beta chain is described in this entry. The antigen is undetermined. cDNA came from around 0.5 to 1 ug RNA primed by random hexamers. With immunoSEQ multiplex PCR, TCR beta CDR3 was amplified across 54 Vbeta and 13 Jbeta. Each CDR3 protein is one row after TCRdb ran MiXCR on the immunoSEQ multiplex PCR reads. The sample records fewer than 350,000 distinct CDR3 sequences, roughly 85% being singletons. The data belong to a study of CD8 T cells in Susac syndrome. Germline CDR1 SGHDT, CDR2 YYEEEE. This CDR3 spans 18 amino acids. The trim removed 2 bases at V and 1 base at J, leaving 10 bases unmatched. The multiple sclerosis controls comprised treatment-naive patients whose relapsing-remitting disease was stable or active. Through negative isolation, CD4+ and CD8+ T cells were obtained, while TEMRA cells were enriched using FACS. Study-wide points: The study recognized that its TCR sequencing and HLA analysis covered a relatively small number of individuals.

The rearrangement joins TRBV5-6 to TRBJ2-2, with 8 bases fitting TRBD2. The sample consisted of CD8+ T cells from PBMCs. This TCR was recovered from a human donor with multiple sclerosis. The CDR3 DNA reads as TGTGCCAGCAGCTTACCCGGGAGGGCCTCTATGAACACCGGGGAGCTGTTTTTT. It encodes CASSLPGRASMNTGELFF.